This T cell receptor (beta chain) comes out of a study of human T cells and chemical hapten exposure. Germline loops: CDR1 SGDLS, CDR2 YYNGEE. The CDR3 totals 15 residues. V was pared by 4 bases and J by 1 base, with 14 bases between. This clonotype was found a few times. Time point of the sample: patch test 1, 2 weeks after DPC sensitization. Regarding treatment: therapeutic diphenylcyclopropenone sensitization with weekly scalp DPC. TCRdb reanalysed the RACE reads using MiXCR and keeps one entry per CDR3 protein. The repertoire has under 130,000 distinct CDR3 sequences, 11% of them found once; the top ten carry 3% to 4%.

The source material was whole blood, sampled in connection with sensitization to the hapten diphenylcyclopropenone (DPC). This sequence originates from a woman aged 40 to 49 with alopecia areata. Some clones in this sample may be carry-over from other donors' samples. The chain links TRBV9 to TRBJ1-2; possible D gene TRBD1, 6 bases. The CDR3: CASSPSGDNNYGYTF. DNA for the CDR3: TGTGCCAGCAGCCCTTCAGGGGACAATAACTATGGCTACACCTTC. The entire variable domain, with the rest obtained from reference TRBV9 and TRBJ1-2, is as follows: DSGVTQTPKHLITATGQRVTLRCSPRSGDLSVYWYQQSLDQGLQFLIQYYNGEERAKGNILERFSAQQFPDLHSELNLSSLELGDSALYFCASSPSGDNNYGYTFGSGTRLTVV.